These 15 T cell receptor beta chains share one sample of origin, sequenced in a study of regulatory T cells in long-lasting Graves disease (dated by TCRdb to about 2021). Libraries were prepared through multiplex PCR. Sequenced on an Illumina HiSeq 4000. CDR3 regions were amplified by Arm-PCR with iRepertoire HTBI primers to construct TCR beta libraries. TCRdb trimmed the raw reads at Q25, called clones with MiXCR and kept productive beta chains. Rows merge per CDR3 protein into single entries with the most common DNA and genes. Present in this sample are 600,000 to 800,000 distinct CDR3 sequences, about 30% of which were seen just once. Of the sample, around 42% is held by the ten largest clones. This sample's time point label indicates: persistent/refractory GD, antithyroid drugs over 5 years with positive TRAb. For both TCR sequencing and RNA sequencing, RNA was extracted from PBMCs using TRIzol.

The input for sequencing was peripheral blood mononuclear cells (PBMCs), taken when the disease was refractory, from a patient treated with antithyroid drugs. The receptor source for this set is a female donor with Graves disease.

The chain recombines TRBV3-1 with TRBJ1-1; no clear D gene. Germline V gene sequence: CDR1 LGHDT, CDR2 YNNKEL (reference sequence). The CDR3 totals 14 residues. Trimming pared 1 base from V and 11 bases from J, leaving 17 bases between. This chain's CDR3 is CASSQVEATSKAFF. The DNA for the CDR3 is TGTGCCAGCAGCCAAGTGGAGGCTACCTCCAAGGCTTTCTTT.

This clonotype has a single count. The genes are TRBV7-2 and TRBJ2-5; D is unresolved. Germline CDR1 and CDR2: SGHTA and FQGNSA. Trimming removed 1 base at V and 5 bases at J, with 8 bases between. The CDR3 is made up of 13 amino acids. The CDR3 nucleotides are TGTGCCAGCAGCTTAGAAATGGAGGAGACCCAGTACTTC. It encodes CASSLEMEETQYF.

Comments on this clonotype: The junction departs from the called germline gene at one end, perhaps through a read error. The chain has TRBV7-9 and TRBJ1-1, with TRBD1 matching 11 bases. The CDR3 has 14 residues. Germline V gene sequence: CDR1 SEHNR, CDR2 FQNEAQ (reference sequence). The CDR3 nucleotides are TGTGCCAGCAGCCTCGGGACAGGGGGGACTGAAACTTTCTTT. Protein: CASSLGTGGTETFF.

The V call is TRBV9, the J call TRBJ1-1; 11 bases fit TRBD1. Germline lookup yields CDR1 SGDLS and CDR2 YYNGEE. The CDR3 is 16 residues long. The ends lost 0 bases at V and 7 bases at J; junction bases unmatched: 8. CDR3 coding DNA: TGTGCCAGCAGCGTAGAGAGGGACAGGGGGGAACTTGAAGCTTTCTTT. It specifies CASSVERDRGELEAFF.

On this clonotype itself: This may come from a read error, since a much larger clone is one base off. The chain recombines TRBV7-6 with TRBJ1-1; D remains ambiguous. V lost 1 base and J 1 base, leaving 4 bases between the germline ends. This CDR3 comprises 13 residues. Germline-derived CDR1 and CDR2 are SGHVS and FNYEAQ. CDR3 amino acids: CASSLEENTEAFF. The DNA of the CDR3 is TGTGCCAGCAGCTTAGAGGAGAACACTGAAGCTTTCTTT. The full variable domain, with the rest looked up from reference TRBV7-6 and TRBJ1-1, is GAGVSQSPRYKVTKRGQDVALRCDPISGHVSLYWYRQALGQGPEFLTYFNYEAQQDKSGLPNDRFSAERPEGSISTLTIQRTEQRDSAMYRCASSLEENTEAFFGQGTRLTVV.

This clonotype showed up just once. A much larger clone is a single base away; this may be a read error. The chain carries TRBV11-2 and TRBJ1-1; D not resolved. CDR3 length: 12 residues. Per the germline V gene, CDR1 is SGHAT and CDR2 is FQNNGV. The CDR3 nucleotides are TGTGCCAGCAGCTTAGTAACCACTGGAGCTTTCTTT. It encodes CASSLVTTGAFF.

This clonotype was found a few times. V and J are TRBV6-1 and TRBJ1-2, with D perhaps matching TRBD1 (6 bases). The CDR3 spans 15 residues. V gave up 8 bases and J gave up 7 bases, with 23 bases separating them. Germline V CDR1 and CDR2: MNHNS, SASEGT. Written as DNA, the CDR3 is TGTGCCAGCGTACTAGGGGGGGGCGCTTCGCTTGGCTACACCTTC. Translating gives CASVLGGGASLGYTF.

The J gene is TRBJ1-5, the V gene TRBV19; 8 nucleotides match TRBD1. Germline V gives CDR1 LNHDA, CDR2 SQIVND (reference sequence). The CDR3 is 15 amino acids. V lost 5 bases, J lost 3 bases, and 6 bases stayed unmatched. Here the CDR3 reads CASSFYRGINQPQHF. As DNA, the CDR3 is TGTGCCAGTAGTTTTTACAGGGGGATCAATCAGCCCCAGCATTTT.

This clonotype was detected only a few times. J is TRBJ2-1 and V is TRBV12-3 or TRBV12-4, with 7 bases aligning to TRBD2. The CDR3 covers 15 residues. V shed 3 bases and J 3 bases; nucleotides not matched to a gene: 5. CDR3 bases: TGTGCCAGCAGTTTGACGGGAGGTTACTACAATGAGCAGTTCTTC. Translated, it gives CASSLTGGYYNEQFF.

Details on this clonotype: The missing conserved phenylalanine or tryptophan at the end of this CDR3 makes a read error likely. The chain carries TRBV27 and TRBJ1-2; the D gene is possibly TRBD1 (5 bases). CDR3 length: 18 amino acids. Looked up from germline, CDR1 is MNHEY and CDR2 is SMNVEV (reference sequence). Between the trimmed V and J ends, which lost 8 bases and 5 bases, there was a span of 30 bases. In DNA, the CDR3 is TGTGCCAGCGGATCAATCACAAGCGGGGCTGGGGAGGTGTATGGCTACACCCTC. Translating gives CASGSITSGAGEVYGYTL.

V is TRBV29-1 and J is TRBJ1-1; weak D call: TRBD1 (6 bases). Per the germline V gene, CDR1 is SQVTM and CDR2 is ANQGSEA. This CDR3 has 13 amino acids. Trimming shortened V by 7 bases and J by 0 bases, and 12 bases separated the two germline ends. CDR3 residues: CSAIQGMNTEAFF. The CDR3 nucleotides are TGCAGCGCTATACAGGGAATGAACACTGAAGCTTTCTTT.

This clonotype was counted between two and nine times. This chain connects TRBV5-1 to TRBJ1-4; a weak D match, TRBD1 (5 bases). The CDR3 is 14 residues long. Looked up from germline, CDR1 is SGHRS and CDR2 is YFSETQ. V lost 3 bases, J lost 8 bases, and 14 bases lay in between. The CDR3 bases are TGCGCCAGCAGCTGGGACGGAGTGGAGGAAAAACTGTTTTTT. Amino acid sequence: CASSWDGVEEKLFF.

In this sample, this clonotype turned up a few times. V and J are TRBV27 and TRBJ2-7, with 13 bases identical to TRBD2. Germline CDR1 reads MNHEY; CDR2 reads SMNVEV (reference sequence). The CDR3 runs to 16 residues. The J segment lost 7 bases and the V segment lost 5 bases, leaving 11 bases of the junction unmatched. The CDR3 region is CASSLTSGRAVGEQYF. DNA of the CDR3: TGTGCCAGCAGTCTTACTAGCGGGAGGGCCGTGGGAGAGCAGTACTTC.

The table lists this clonotype with a few counts. This sequence joins TRBV6-1 and TRBJ1-5; D possibly corresponds to TRBD1 (5 bases). The germline V and J ends were trimmed by 6 bases and 7 bases, with 13 bases remaining between them. Germline assignment: CDR1 MNHNS and CDR2 SASEGT. The CDR3 totals 13 residues. The CDR3 is CASRQGNYQPQHF. The CDR3, as DNA: TGTGCCAGCAGGCAGGGAAATTACCAGCCCCAGCATTTT.

The genes are TRBV12-3 or TRBV12-4 and TRBJ1-1, with D perhaps TRBD1 (5 bases). The CDR3 loop spans 14 amino acids. V dropped 7 bases and J dropped 0 bases, with 12 bases sitting between them. The CDR3 DNA reads as TGTGCCAGCACCGTGAGGGGTATGAACACTGAAGCTTTCTTT. Protein product: CASTVRGMNTEAFF.